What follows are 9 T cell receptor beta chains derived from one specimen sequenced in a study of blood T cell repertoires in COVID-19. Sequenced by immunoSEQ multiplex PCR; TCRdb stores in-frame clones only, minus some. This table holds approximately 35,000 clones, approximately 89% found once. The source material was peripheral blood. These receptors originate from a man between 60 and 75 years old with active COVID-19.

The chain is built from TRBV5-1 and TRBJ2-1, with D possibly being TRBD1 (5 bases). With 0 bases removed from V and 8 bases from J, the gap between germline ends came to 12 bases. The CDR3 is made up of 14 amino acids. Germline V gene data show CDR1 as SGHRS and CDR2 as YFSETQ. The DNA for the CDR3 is TGCGCCAGCAGCTTGGCCCATAGCAGGGATGAGCAGTTCTTC. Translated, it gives CASSLAHSRDEQFF.

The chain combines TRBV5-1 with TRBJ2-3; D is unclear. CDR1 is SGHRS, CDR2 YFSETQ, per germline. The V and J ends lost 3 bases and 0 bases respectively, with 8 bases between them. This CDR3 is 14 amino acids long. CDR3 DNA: TGCGCCAGCAGCTCGGGTTTGAGCACAGATACGCAGTATTTT. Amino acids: CASSSGLSTDTQYF. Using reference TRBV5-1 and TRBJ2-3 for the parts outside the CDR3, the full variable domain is KAGVTQTPRYLIKTRGQQVTLSCSPISGHRSVSWYQQTPGQGLQFLFEYFSETQRNKGNFPGRFSGRQFSNSRSEMNVSTLELGDSALYLCASSSGLSTDTQYFGPGTRLTVL.

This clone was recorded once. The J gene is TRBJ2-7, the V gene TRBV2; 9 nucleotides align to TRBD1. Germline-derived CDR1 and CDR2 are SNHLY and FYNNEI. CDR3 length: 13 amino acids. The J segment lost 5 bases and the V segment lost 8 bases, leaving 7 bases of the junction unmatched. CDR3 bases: TGTGCCAGCCGGGACAGGGATATTAACGAGCAGTACTTC. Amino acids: CASRDRDINEQYF.

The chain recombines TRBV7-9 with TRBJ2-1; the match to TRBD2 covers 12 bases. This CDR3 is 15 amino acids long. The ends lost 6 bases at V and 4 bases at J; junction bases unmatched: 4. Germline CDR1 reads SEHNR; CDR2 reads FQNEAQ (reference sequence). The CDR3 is CASRWTSGVYNEQFF. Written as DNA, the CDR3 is TGTGCCAGCAGGTGGACTAGCGGGGTATACAATGAGCAGTTCTTC.

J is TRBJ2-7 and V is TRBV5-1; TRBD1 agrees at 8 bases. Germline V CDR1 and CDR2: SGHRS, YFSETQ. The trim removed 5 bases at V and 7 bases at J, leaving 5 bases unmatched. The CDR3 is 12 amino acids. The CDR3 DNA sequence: TGCGCCAGCAGATCCGACAGGGGAGAGCAGTACTTC. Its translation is CASRSDRGEQYF.

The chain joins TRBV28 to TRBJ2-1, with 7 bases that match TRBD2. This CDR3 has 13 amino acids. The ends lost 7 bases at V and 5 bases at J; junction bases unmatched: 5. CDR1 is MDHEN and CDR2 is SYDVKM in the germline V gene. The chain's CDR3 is CASNAGVHNEQFF. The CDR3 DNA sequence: TGTGCCAGCAACGCGGGAGTCCACAATGAGCAGTTCTTC.

The CDR3 nucleotides read TGCGCCAGCAGTGAGTTTCGATGGGGGGATTCCTACGAGCAGTACTTC. Its protein is CASSEFRWGDSYEQYF. The chain has TRBV10-1 and TRBJ2-7; D is possibly TRBD2 (6 bases). Per germline, CDR1 WNHNN and CDR2 SYGVQD (reference sequence). Trimming cost V 1 base and J 1 base, with 14 bases left between them. The CDR3 sequence is 16 residues long.

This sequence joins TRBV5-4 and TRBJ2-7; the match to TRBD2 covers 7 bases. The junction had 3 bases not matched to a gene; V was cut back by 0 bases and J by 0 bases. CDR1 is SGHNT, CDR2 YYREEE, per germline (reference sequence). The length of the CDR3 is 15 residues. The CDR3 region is CASSLGLAVSYEQYF. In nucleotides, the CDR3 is TGTGCCAGCAGCTTGGGGCTAGCGGTCTCCTACGAGCAGTACTTC.

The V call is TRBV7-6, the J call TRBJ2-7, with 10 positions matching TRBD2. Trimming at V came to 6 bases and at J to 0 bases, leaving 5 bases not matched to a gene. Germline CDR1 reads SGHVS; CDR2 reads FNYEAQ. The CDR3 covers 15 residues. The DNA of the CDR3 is TGTGCCAGCAGTCTTAGCGGGAGGAGCTCCTACGAGCAGTACTTC. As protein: CASSLSGRSSYEQYF.